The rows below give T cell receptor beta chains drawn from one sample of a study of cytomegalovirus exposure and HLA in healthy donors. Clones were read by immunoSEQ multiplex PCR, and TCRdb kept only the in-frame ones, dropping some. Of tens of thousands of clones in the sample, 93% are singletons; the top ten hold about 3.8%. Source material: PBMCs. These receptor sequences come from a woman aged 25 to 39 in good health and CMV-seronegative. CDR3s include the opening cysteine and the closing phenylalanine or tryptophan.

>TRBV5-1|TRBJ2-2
CASSHIWTGELFF
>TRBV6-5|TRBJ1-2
CASSYLSNYGYTF
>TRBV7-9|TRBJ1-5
CASSPQTDNQPQHF
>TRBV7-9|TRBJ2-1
CASSPSGSPEQFF
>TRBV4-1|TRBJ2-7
CASSQERSGGRIEQYF
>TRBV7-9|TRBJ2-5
CASSGGLETQYF
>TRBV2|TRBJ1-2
CASIPRRANYGYTF
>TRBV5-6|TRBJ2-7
CASSRLVGEQYF
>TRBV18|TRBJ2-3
CASSPPTGTGGDTQYF
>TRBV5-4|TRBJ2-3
CASSNAGLAGATVSDTQYF
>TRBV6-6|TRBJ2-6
CASQGLSGANVLTF
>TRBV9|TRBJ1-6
CASSVGQGGLGSPLHF
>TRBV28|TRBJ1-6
CASSSPLEGSYNSPLHF
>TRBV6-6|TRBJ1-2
CASSDRGGGYTF
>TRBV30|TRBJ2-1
CAWSVDSSSYNEQFF
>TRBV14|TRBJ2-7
CASSQASGRSYEQYF
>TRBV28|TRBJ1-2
CASSLRGGRGYTF
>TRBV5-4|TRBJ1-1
CASTTRDRNTEAFF
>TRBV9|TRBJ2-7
CASSVGPSGYYEQYF
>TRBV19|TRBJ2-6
CASSIDKGKGANVLTF
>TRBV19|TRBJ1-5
CASSLPGTDNYNQPQHF
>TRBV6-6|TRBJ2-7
CASSSGQGSTYEQYF
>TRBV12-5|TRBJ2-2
CASGPTGLAGGAGELFF
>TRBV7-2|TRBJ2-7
CASEGDRGSYEQYF
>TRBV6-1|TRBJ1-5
CASSEVVVLLSNQPQHF
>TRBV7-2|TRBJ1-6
CASSLNPRDSPLHF
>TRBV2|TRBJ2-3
CASSDSLAGTLFSTDTQYF
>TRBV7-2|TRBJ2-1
CASSLILNEQFF